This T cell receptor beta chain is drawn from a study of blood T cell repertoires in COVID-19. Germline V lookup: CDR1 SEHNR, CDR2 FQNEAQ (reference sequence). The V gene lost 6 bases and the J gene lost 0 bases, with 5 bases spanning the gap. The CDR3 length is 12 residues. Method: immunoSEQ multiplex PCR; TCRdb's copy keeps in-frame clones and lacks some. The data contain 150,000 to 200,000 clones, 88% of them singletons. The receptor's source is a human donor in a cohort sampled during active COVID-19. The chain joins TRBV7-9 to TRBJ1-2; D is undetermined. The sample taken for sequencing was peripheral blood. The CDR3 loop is CASSLTNYGYTF. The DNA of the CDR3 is TGTGCCAGCAGTCTAACTAACTATGGCTACACCTTC.